This T cell receptor (beta chain) appears in the sequencing data of a study of cytomegalovirus exposure and HLA in healthy donors. Study conclusions and caveats: Sequencing artifact likely explains a cluster of highly shared sequence variants. Cytomegalovirus association was assigned to approximately 160 TCR beta chains.

CDR3 length equals 13 residues. Trimming left V 0 bases short and J 4 bases short, with 7 bases between. The germline V gene encodes CDR1 SGHRS and CDR2 YFSETQ. On this clone: Its antigen is undetermined.

With 60 Vbeta and 13 Jbeta primers, the PCR was carried out. TCRdb keeps only in-frame clones here, not all; method: immunoSEQ multiplex PCR. Among about 130,000 clones listed, about 80% were seen once. This rearrangement joins TRBV5-1 to TRBJ2-5; D is uncertain. This receptor was identified in a human donor in good health. Sequencing was performed on PBMCs. The CDR3 DNA follows: TGCGCCAGCAGCTTGGGACTCGGAGAGACCCAGTACTTC. Translation gives CASSLGLGETQYF.